These T cell receptor beta chains were read from a single sample in a study of shared clonotypes between healthy human individuals. Profiling relied on immunoSEQ multiplex PCR, and the TCRdb table lists in-frame clones only, not all of them. The sample contains about 800,000 clones, roughly 96% of which appear only once. Specimen: naive CD8+ T cells sorted from blood. The origin of the receptors is a man aged 30 to 45 in good health. Each CDR3 is given with its conserved first and last residue. Fields, in order: J gene, V gene, D gene, clone size, CDR3 protein, CDR3 DNA. A D gene is named only where the DNA matches it firmly. The size entry is marked missing in some rows and otherwise reads once, few, many or a size class.

J gene: TRBJ2-1; V gene: TRBV7-9; D gene: TRBD2; clone size: -; CDR3 protein: CASSIQGPGLAIDEQFF; CDR3 DNA: TGTGCCAGCAGCATACAGGGACCGGGACTAGCAATCGATGAGCAGTTCTTC
J gene: TRBJ2-3; V gene: TRBV27; D gene: -; clone size: -; CDR3 protein: CASSRLTQGGVRYTQYF; CDR3 DNA: TGTGCCAGCAGTAGATTGACCCAGGGCGGGGTGCGATATACGCAGTATTTT
J gene: TRBJ2-1; V gene: TRBV7-3; D gene: -; clone size: -; CDR3 protein: CASSLTSDEQFF; CDR3 DNA: TGTGCCAGCAGCTTAACCTCGGATGAGCAGTTCTTC
J gene: TRBJ1-1; V gene: TRBV30; D gene: TRBD1; clone size: -; CDR3 protein: CAWSVPLTGVMNTEAFF; CDR3 DNA: TGTGCCTGGAGTGTACCCCTGACAGGGGTTATGAACACTGAAGCTTTCTTT
J gene: TRBJ2-7; V gene: TRBV7-2; D gene: -; clone size: once; CDR3 protein: CASSSVSSYEQYF; CDR3 DNA: TGTGCCAGCAGCTCCGTGAGCTCCTACGAGCAGTACTTC
J gene: TRBJ2-1; V gene: TRBV7-9; D gene: TRBD1; clone size: -; CDR3 protein: CASSLPGQGKAYNEQFF; CDR3 DNA: TGTGCCAGCAGCCTACCCGGACAGGGAAAAGCCTACAATGAGCAGTTCTTC
J gene: TRBJ1-1; V gene: TRBV4-3; D gene: -; clone size: -; CDR3 protein: CASSFGLATEAFF; CDR3 DNA: TGCGCCAGCAGCTTCGGACTCGCCACTGAAGCTTTCTTT
J gene: TRBJ2-1; V gene: TRBV9; D gene: -; clone size: -; CDR3 protein: CASSGGAPTVNEQFF; CDR3 DNA: TGTGCCAGCAGCGGAGGGGCCCCGACAGTGAATGAGCAGTTCTTC
J gene: TRBJ2-7; V gene: TRBV13; D gene: TRBD2; clone size: -; CDR3 protein: CASSLVSGSYEQYF; CDR3 DNA: TGTGCCAGCAGCTTAGTTAGCGGGAGCTACGAGCAGTACTTC
J gene: TRBJ2-5; V gene: TRBV9; D gene: TRBD2; clone size: -; CDR3 protein: CASSVGLAGVLETQYF; CDR3 DNA: TGTGCCAGCAGCGTAGGCCTAGCGGGAGTGCTAGAAACCCAGTACTTC
J gene: TRBJ2-1; V gene: TRBV18; D gene: -; clone size: -; CDR3 protein: CASSPPKSDPEQFF; CDR3 DNA: TGTGCCAGCTCACCACCAAAGTCGGATCCTGAGCAGTTCTTC
J gene: TRBJ2-3; V gene: TRBV6-6; D gene: TRBD2; clone size: -; CDR3 protein: CASSKASGSAADTQYF; CDR3 DNA: TGTGCCAGCAGTAAGGCTAGCGGGAGTGCGGCAGATACGCAGTATTTT
J gene: TRBJ2-2; V gene: TRBV27; D gene: TRBD2; clone size: -; CDR3 protein: CASSFLADPDNTGELFF; CDR3 DNA: TGTGCCAGCAGTTTTCTAGCGGATCCCGATAACACCGGGGAGCTGTTTTTT
J gene: TRBJ2-5; V gene: TRBV7-9; D gene: TRBD1; clone size: -; CDR3 protein: CASSLGQGASSLHF; CDR3 DNA: TGTGCCAGCAGCCTGGGACAGGGGGCGTCCTCGCTGCACTTC
J gene: TRBJ2-7; V gene: TRBV27; D gene: -; clone size: once; CDR3 protein: CASSVARGYEQYF; CDR3 DNA: TGTGCCAGCAGTGTCGCGCGGGGCTACGAGCAGTACTTC
J gene: TRBJ2-1; V gene: TRBV4-2; D gene: -; clone size: -; CDR3 protein: CASSPQGRGGVDEQFF; CDR3 DNA: TGTGCCAGCAGCCCCCAAGGCAGGGGGGGGGTCGATGAGCAGTTCTTC
J gene: TRBJ2-2; V gene: TRBV27; D gene: -; clone size: -; CDR3 protein: CASSLGISNTGELFF; CDR3 DNA: TGTGCCAGCAGTTTAGGGATATCGAACACCGGGGAGCTGTTTTTT
J gene: TRBJ2-7; V gene: TRBV7-6; D gene: -; clone size: -; CDR3 protein: CASSLPAVDVGHYEQYF; CDR3 DNA: TGTGCCAGCAGCTTACCCGCCGTCGATGTAGGCCACTACGAGCAGTACTTC
J gene: TRBJ2-3; V gene: TRBV14; D gene: -; clone size: -; CDR3 protein: CASSPRVTPDTQYF; CDR3 DNA: TGTGCCAGCAGTCCTAGGGTGACCCCAGATACGCAGTATTTT
J gene: TRBJ2-1; V gene: TRBV7-9; D gene: TRBD2; clone size: -; CDR3 protein: CASSLELSGSLSYNEQFF; CDR3 DNA: TGTGCCAGCAGCTTGGAACTTAGCGGGAGTTTGTCCTACAATGAGCAGTTCTTC